This T cell receptor (beta chain) came from a study of T cell clonality in common variable immunodeficiency (dated by TCRdb to 2014 to 2015). This clone was recorded a few times. Its antigen has not been determined. CVID samples and control samples contributed equivalent amounts of genomic DNA as sequencing input. For every sample, a 60 bp segment covering the rearranged TCRbeta CDR3 region was amplified and then sequenced. The immunoSEQ assay, a bias-corrected multiplex PCR combined with high-throughput sequencing, was used for TCRbeta amplification. In the paper's pipeline: Every unique nucleotide sequence counted as a clone and was annotated with V, D and J genes, copy number and frequency. Sequences were labeled productive if in frame, and non-productive if out of frame or containing stop codons. As previously described, clonality was computed from Shannon's entropy. The predicted amino acid sequences of productive clones were used to derive mean CDR3 Kyte-Doolittle hydropathy. The R hclust function was used to hierarchically cluster scaled V gene usage with Manhattan distance and complete linkage. Clone sharing by CDR3 amino acid sequence was assessed by resampling 12 repertoires per group over 100 rounds. The repertoires were screened for about 70 published EBV-specific TCRbeta sequences and approximately 240 published CMV-specific TCRbeta sequences. Two CVID samples yielding fewer than 10,000 sequences were excluded from analysis, leaving some 40 CVID repertoires. The table comes from immuneACCESS by way of TCRdb, which keeps in-frame sequences with V and J called. Part of the clones is missing from these tables; in studies checked, under half for an unresolved V gene and the rest for unknown reasons. The DNA gave D and trimming, while V, J and clone size come from that table. The table records around 33,000 clones for this sample, and not one of them appears only once. Of the sample, 25% to 30% is held by the ten largest clones.

CVID was diagnosed by standard criteria: serum IgG, IgA and/or IgM reduced below normal range, plus specific antibody deficiency. A total of 44 subjects (roughly 15 female and about 30 male; age range about 8 to 65 years, mean age about 40) were included in the CVID group. Most CVID patients and most healthy controls were of Caucasian heritage. At the time of study participation, every CVID subject had been on replacement immunoglobulin therapy for at least one year. No CVID subject was ill or taking immunomodulatory or immunosuppressive medication when blood was collected. Heparinized peripheral whole blood samples of roughly 5 to 8.5 ml were obtained from each donor. Genomic DNA from adults with common variable immune deficiency (CVID) and from healthy adult controls was used to sequence TCRbeta CDR3 repertoires. Diluted blood was density-centrifuged over Hypaque 1077 or Ficoll-Paque to isolate peripheral blood mononuclear cells. Unsorted mononuclear cells served as the source of genomic DNA, which was extracted either by Qiagen column purification or by a centrifugation-based method.

Here is what the overall study found, with its caveats: Even though DNA input was equal, the average per sample came to 82,000 or so unique sequences for controls compared with roughly 30,000 for CVID samples. Differences among patients in the CVID cohort limited the correlations between repertoire features and clinical complications. Increased TCRbeta clonality was found in CVID subjects compared with healthy controls (t-test p = 0.018), with the increase being most characteristic of about a third of subjects. It was noted by the authors that sequencing of the repertoires of T cell subpopulations would be needed to clarify the cause of the increased clonality in CVID. Fewer TCRbeta clones were shared among CVID subjects than among healthy controls (p < 0.0001). Fewer deletions and N-nucleotide insertions were reportedly observed in CVID TCRbeta sequences, and highly modified clones with 13 or more V deletions were reportedly absent from CVID TCRbeta sequences.

Sample: peripheral blood mononuclear cells. This sequence was found in a human donor with common variable immunodeficiency.

The CDR3 has the sequence CASSLKFGTGTQPQHF. The CDR3 DNA, read in part, is TGTGCCAGCAGCTTAAAGTTCGGGACAGGGACCCAGCCC. Recombination linked TRBV7-8 to TRBJ1-5; 9 bases in the junction line up with TRBD1. The CDR3 end lies 3 residues beyond the end of the read and is filled in from the germline J gene. V lost 2 bases and J lost 7 bases, and the count of bases not matched to a germline gene is 9. CDR3 length: 16 amino acids, cysteine to phenylalanine. Of the CDR3's DNA, 39 bases were read; they are in frame from base 1. CDR1 and CDR2, looked up from the germline V gene, are SGHVS and FQNEAQ.